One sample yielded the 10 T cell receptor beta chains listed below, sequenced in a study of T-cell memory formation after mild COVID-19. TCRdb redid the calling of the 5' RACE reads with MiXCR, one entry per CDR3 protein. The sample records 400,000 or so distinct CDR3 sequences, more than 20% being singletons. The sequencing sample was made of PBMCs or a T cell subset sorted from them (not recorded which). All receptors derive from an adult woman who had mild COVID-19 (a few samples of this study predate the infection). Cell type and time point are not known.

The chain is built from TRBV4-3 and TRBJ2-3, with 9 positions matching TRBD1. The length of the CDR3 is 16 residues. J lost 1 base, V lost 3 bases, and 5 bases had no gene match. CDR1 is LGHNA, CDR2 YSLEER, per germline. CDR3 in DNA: TGCGCCAGCAGCCATATTACAGGGGGCCGCACAGATACGCAGTATTTT. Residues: CASSHITGGRTDTQYF.

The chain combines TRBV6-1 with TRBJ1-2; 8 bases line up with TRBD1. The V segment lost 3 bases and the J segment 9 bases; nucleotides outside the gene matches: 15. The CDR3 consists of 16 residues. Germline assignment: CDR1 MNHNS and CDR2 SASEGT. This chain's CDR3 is CASSEFLTGTGASYTF. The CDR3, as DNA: TGTGCCAGCAGTGAGTTCCTCACAGGGACAGGCGCGAGCTACACCTTC.

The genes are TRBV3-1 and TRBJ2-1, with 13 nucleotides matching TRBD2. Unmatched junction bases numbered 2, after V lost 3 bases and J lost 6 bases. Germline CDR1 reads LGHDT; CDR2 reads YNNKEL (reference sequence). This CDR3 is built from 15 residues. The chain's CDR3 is CASSHTSGRGNEQFF. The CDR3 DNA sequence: TGTGCCAGCAGCCACACTAGCGGGAGGGGCAATGAGCAGTTCTTC.

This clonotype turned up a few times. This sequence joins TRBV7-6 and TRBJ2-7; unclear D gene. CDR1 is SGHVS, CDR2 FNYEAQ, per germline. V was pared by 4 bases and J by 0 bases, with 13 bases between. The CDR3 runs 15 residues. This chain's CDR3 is CASSSPGRASYEQYF. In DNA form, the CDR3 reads TGTGCCAGCAGCTCCCCTGGCAGAGCCTCCTACGAGCAGTACTTC.

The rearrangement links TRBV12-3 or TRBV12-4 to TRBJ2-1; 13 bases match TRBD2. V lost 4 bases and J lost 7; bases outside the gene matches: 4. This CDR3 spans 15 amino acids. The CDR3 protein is CASSSAGLAGNEQFF. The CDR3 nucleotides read TGTGCCAGCAGTTCCGCGGGACTAGCGGGGAATGAGCAGTTCTTC.

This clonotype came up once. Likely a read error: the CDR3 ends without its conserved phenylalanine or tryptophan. The CDR3 DNA reads as TGTGCCACCAGCAGAGGTGGATCACTGGGGGAGACCCAGTACTTG. Translating it yields CATSRGGSLGETQYL. V usage is TRBV15 and J usage is TRBJ2-5; D remains ambiguous. The CDR3 contains 15 residues. V was trimmed by 1 base and J by 5 bases, leaving 14 bases between them. Germline-derived CDR1 and CDR2 are LNHNV and YYDKDF (reference sequence).

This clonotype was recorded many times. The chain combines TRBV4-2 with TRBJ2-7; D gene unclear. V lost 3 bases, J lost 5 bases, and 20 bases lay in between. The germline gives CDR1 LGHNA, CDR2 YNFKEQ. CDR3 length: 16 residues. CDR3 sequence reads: CASSQTTMGTTHEQYF. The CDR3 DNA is TGTGCCAGCAGCCAGACCACTATGGGTACTACCCACGAGCAGTACTTC.

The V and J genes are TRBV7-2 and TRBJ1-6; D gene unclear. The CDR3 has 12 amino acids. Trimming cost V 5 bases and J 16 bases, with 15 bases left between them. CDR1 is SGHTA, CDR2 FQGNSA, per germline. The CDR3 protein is CASSHERAPLHF. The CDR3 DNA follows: TGTGCCAGCAGCCACGAAAGAGCGCCTCTCCACTTT. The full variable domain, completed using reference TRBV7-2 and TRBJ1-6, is GAGVSQSPSNKVTEKGKDVELRCDPISGHTALYWYRQSLGQGLEFLIYFQGNSAPDKSGLPSDRFSAERTGGSVSTLTIQRTQQEDSAVYLCASSHERAPLHFGNGTRLTVT.

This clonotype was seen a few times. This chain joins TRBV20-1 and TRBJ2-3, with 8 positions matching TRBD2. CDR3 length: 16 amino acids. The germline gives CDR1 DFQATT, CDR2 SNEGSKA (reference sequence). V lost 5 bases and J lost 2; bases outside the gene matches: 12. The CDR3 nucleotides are TGCAGTGCTCGCCTTGGGGGACTAGTCAACACAGATACGCAGTATTTT. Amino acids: CSARLGGLVNTDTQYF.

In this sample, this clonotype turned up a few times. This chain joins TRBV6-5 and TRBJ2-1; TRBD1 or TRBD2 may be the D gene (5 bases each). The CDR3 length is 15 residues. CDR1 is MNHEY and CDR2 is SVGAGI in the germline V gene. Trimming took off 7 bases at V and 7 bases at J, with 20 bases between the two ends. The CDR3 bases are TGTGCCAGCACCTACGGGGCGGGCCGATCTAATGAGCAGTTCTTC. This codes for CASTYGAGRSNEQFF.